Presented here are 20 T cell receptor beta chains from one specimen sequenced in a study of T cells expressing NK-cell markers. No DNA is given; TCRdb re-called the 5' RACE reads and lists each CDR3 protein once. The sample's table shows some 460,000 distinct CDR3 sequences. Sequencing input: blood T cells: a sorted CD56 or NKG2C T cell subset, CD4+ or CD8+ T cells, or bulk PBMC T cells (not recorded which). Receptors originate from a woman in her 50s in good health.

J is TRBJ2-1 and V is TRBV30; checking the TCRdb D call of TRBD2 is not possible without DNA. This CDR3 comprises 16 residues. The germline gives CDR1 GTSNPN, CDR2 SVGIG (reference sequence). CDR3 sequence: CAWGTSGRFSYNEQFF.

This CDR3 reads CASSPGTSPGNEQFF. The rearrangement links TRBV6-5 to TRBJ2-1; TCRdb returns TRBD2, unconfirmable since there is no DNA. The CDR3 has 15 amino acids. CDR1 and CDR2 (germline): MNHEY, SVGAGI.

The chain recombines TRBV20-1 with TRBJ2-4; TCRdb's assignment of TRBD2 cannot be checked, as there is no DNA. Germline V CDR1 and CDR2: DFQATT, SNEGSKA (reference sequence). The CDR3 has 18 residues. CDR3: CSASGRGSGRAGKNIQYF.

This chain joins TRBV15 and TRBJ2-5; the TCRdb call, TRBD2, lacks DNA for checking. This CDR3 contains 18 residues. Germline lookup yields CDR1 LNHNV and CDR2 YYDKDF (reference sequence). CDR3 residues: CATSVETRAPPKQETQYF.

The chain combines TRBV12-3 or TRBV12-4 with TRBJ1-4; absent DNA, TCRdb's TRBD1 call cannot be checked. This CDR3 spans 14 amino acids. The CDR3 is CASSFRGTDEKLFF.

The CDR3 protein is CSARAVGTNTGELFF. The chain joins TRBV20-1 to TRBJ2-2; the D call from TCRdb, TRBD2, cannot be confirmed without DNA. Germline V gene sequence: CDR1 DFQATT, CDR2 SNEGSKA (reference sequence). This CDR3 is built from 15 residues.

The chain recombines TRBV30 with TRBJ2-4; TCRdb's D gene call, TRBD2, goes unchecked for lack of DNA. The CDR3 is 15 residues long. CDR1 GTSNPN and CDR2 SVGIG come from the germline V gene (reference sequence). CDR3 sequence reads: CAWTESGRAKNIQYF.

The gene calls are TRBV7-2 and TRBJ2-1. CDR1 is SGHTA, CDR2 FQGNSA, per germline. The CDR3 extends over 14 amino acids. The CDR3 here is CASRLAGAGNEQFF.

The chain joins TRBV29-1 to TRBJ2-3. CDR1 and CDR2 from the germline V gene are SQVTM and ANQGSEA. The CDR3 extends over 11 amino acids. This CDR3 is CSSTSADTQYF.

The chain employs TRBV12-3 or TRBV12-4 and TRBJ1-4. There are 15 residues in the CDR3. The CDR3 protein is CASRLHGPTNEKLFF.

V and J are TRBV12-3 or TRBV12-4 and TRBJ2-5. There are 12 residues in the CDR3. The CDR3 reads CASSLSEETQYF.

The chain employs TRBV10-3 and TRBJ2-3; TCRdb calls TRBD2, which cannot be checked without DNA. The CDR3 loop spans 16 amino acids. CDR1 is ENHRY and CDR2 is SYGVKD in the germline V gene. The CDR3 sequence is CAIRLPGLASTDTQYF.

The V and J genes are TRBV6-6 and TRBJ2-5; TCRdb's D call of TRBD2 is untestable without DNA. CDR3 size: 13 residues. Germline-derived CDR1 and CDR2 are MNHNY and SVGAGI (reference sequence). CDR3: CASSQGLSGTQYF.

The V and J genes are TRBV27 and TRBJ2-1; TCRdb returns TRBD2, unconfirmable since there is no DNA. Per germline, CDR1 MNHEY and CDR2 SMNVEV (reference sequence). The CDR3 extends over 13 amino acids. The CDR3 here is CASRTSGRAGQFF.

The rearrangement uses TRBV27 and TRBJ2-1; TCRdb indicates TRBD2, and absent DNA this call remains unverified. Germline CDR1 and CDR2: MNHEY and SMNVEV (reference sequence). The length of the CDR3 is 17 residues. The CDR3 spells CASSSPLAPLSYNEQFF.

The chain carries TRBV9 and TRBJ1-2; TCRdb's D call of TRBD1 is untestable without DNA. This CDR3 comprises 15 residues. Per germline, CDR1 SGDLS and CDR2 YYNGEE. The CDR3: CASSVARQGVYGYTF. The whole variable domain, remainder taken from reference TRBV9 and TRBJ1-2, is DSGVTQTPKHLITATGQRVTLRCSPRSGDLSVYWYQQSLDQGLQFLIQYYNGEERAKGNILERFSAQQFPDLHSELNLSSLELGDSALYFCASSVARQGVYGYTFGSGTRLTVV.

The chain carries TRBV20-1 and TRBJ2-5; the D call from TCRdb, TRBD2, cannot be confirmed without DNA. Germline V gene sequence: CDR1 DFQATT, CDR2 SNEGSKA (reference sequence). This CDR3 region has 18 residues. CDR3 in amino acids: CSARDPGTSGRGGETQYF.

This chain connects TRBV12-3 or TRBV12-4 to TRBJ2-1; TCRdb proposes TRBD1, but this gene call is untestable without DNA. CDR3 length: 13 residues. Here the CDR3 reads CASVLRRGNEQFF.

The genes are TRBV4-1 and TRBJ2-1; TCRdb picks TRBD2, but there is no DNA to check that call. There are 17 residues in the CDR3. The germline V gene encodes CDR1 MGHRA and CDR2 YSYEKL. CDR3 residues: CASSHGTSGRAWNEQFF.

The chain is built from TRBV7-2 and TRBJ2-1; as DNA is missing, the TRBD2 call by TCRdb cannot be tested. CDR3 size: 15 residues. Germline V gene lookup returns CDR1 SGHTA and CDR2 FQGNSA. CDR3: CASRPGLADYNEQFF.